This TCR beta chain comes out of a study of long-term antiretroviral therapy in people with HIV. About the research overall: By about a decade, the earliest samples predate the 2015 immediate-ART recommendation.

Researchers ran immunoSEQ v3.0 at survey level. Only in-frame clones appear in the TCRdb table, and some are missing; sequencing was by immunoSEQ multiplex PCR. This sample has approximately 8,900 clones; around 77% occur once, and the top ten carry approximately 15%. This CDR3 contains 13 residues. Germline lookup yields CDR1 SGHRS and CDR2 YFSETQ. V lost 7 bases, J lost 3 bases, and 11 bases lay in between. Whole-study results and caveats: Post-treatment diversity went higher with ART but stayed below transplant donor controls. Data on ART adherence, viral resistance or therapy changes were unavailable.

In its sample, this clone was seen once. Antigen: not known. Each sample contained about 0.85-11 million cryopreserved PBMC, thawed before DNA extraction. The source was unsorted PBMCs, collected 0.4 years before starting antiretroviral therapy. The receptor was isolated from a man aged 25 to 40 with HIV. The chain uses TRBV5-1 and TRBJ2-1; D perhaps matches TRBD2 (6 bases). The CDR3 sequence is CASSGLFYNEQFF. The DNA for the CDR3 is TGCGCCAGCTCAGGACTATTCTACAATGAGCAGTTCTTC.